This T cell receptor (beta chain) appears in the sequencing data of a study of blood T cell repertoires in COVID-19. Study details: Researchers got acute and convalescent COVID-19 samples from the United States, Italy and Spain. The cDNA or gDNA used as material had been derived from T cells, B-cell-depleted T cells, or PBMCs.

The V gene lost 4 bases and the J gene lost 7 bases, with 14 bases spanning the gap. Germline V CDR1 and CDR2: PRHDT, FYEKMQ (reference sequence). The CDR3 is 15 amino acids. This clone has ten or more counts. Per the original data handling: Using reference gene primer amplification, nucleated cell counts were estimated. Profiled with immunoSEQ multiplex PCR; TCRdb holds only in-frame clones, not every one. V, J and clone size reflect that table, while D and trimming were determined from the DNA. The data show under 250,000 clones, 80% to 90% seen once. The sequenced sample consisted of peripheral blood. This clonotype was obtained from a woman in her 70s with acute or convalescent COVID-19. This chain connects TRBV13 to TRBJ1-6; perhaps TRBD1 as D (5 bases). The CDR3 sequence is CASSYQDRQNSPLHF. Written as DNA, the CDR3 is TGTGCCAGCAGCTACCAAGACAGACAAAATTCACCCCTCCACTTT.